The present T cell receptor beta chain was sequenced within a study of response to subunit inactivated influenza vaccine. Trimming removed 2 bases from V and 7 bases from J; junction bases left unmatched: 7. This CDR3 spans 15 amino acids. Germline-derived CDR1 and CDR2 are GTSNPN and SVGIG (reference sequence). This clonotype was counted between two and nine times. Antigen: not known. Study results and limitations: After each seasonal influenza vaccination, few new T cells are recruited, the authors suggested.

Each CDR3 protein gets one entry after TCRdb re-called the RT-PCR reads with MiXCR. The data contain around 850,000 distinct CDR3 sequences, around 20% of them singletons. The material sequenced was PBMCs from blood, taken less than 6 days after vaccination. The sequence was collected from a man in his fifties or sixties who received an inactivated influenza vaccine. The chain combines TRBV30 with TRBJ2-1, with 11 bases lining up with TRBD2. CDR3 sequence reads: CAWSNSGGGSNEQFF. The CDR3 bases are TGTGCCTGGAGTAATAGCGGGGGGGGAAGTAATGAGCAGTTCTTC.